This T cell receptor (beta chain) was documented in a study of blood T cell repertoires in COVID-19 (TCRdb year 2020). For the study in its entirety: Samples covering the acute and convalescent phases of COVID-19 were provided by collaborators in the United States, Italy and Spain. The prospective study material was composed of cDNA or gDNA derived from T cells, B-cell-depleted T cells, or PBMCs. The sample metadata nearly always contained a de-identified subject ID, COVID-19 status, age in years and sex. Deeply sampled blood TCRbeta repertoires from subjects exposed to, actively infected with, or recovered from COVID-19 were included in the dataset. The samples were drawn from the first 160 participants of the ongoing ImmuneRACE study and from 1,200 or so subjects provided by 6 global collaborators. HLA class I and class II types, where available, came from metadata supplied by the sample provider rather than from assay-based typing. The repertoires were released in a freely available public database meant as a resource for research on the immune response to SARS-CoV-2.

TCRbeta CDR3 regions were amplified from genomic DNA by means of the immunoSEQ Assay, a bias-controlled multiplex PCR. The study's own analysis went as follows. Within the assay, amplification of reference gene primers was used to estimate how many nucleated cells each sample contained. To quantify the absolute abundance of each unique TCRbeta CDR3 rearrangement, sequence reads were collapsed and filtered. For each sample, productive Simpson clonality was calculated by taking the square root of Simpson's diversity index across productive rearrangements. TCRdb obtained this table from immuneACCESS and retained in-frame rearrangements with V and J assigned. These tables miss some clones; where compared with another copy, unresolved V genes account for less than half of the shortfall, and the remainder is unexplained. That table gives V, J and clone size, and the DNA gave D and trimming. The sample yields around 300,000 clones; 85% were counted once. 2% to 3% of the sample lies in the top ten.

Beyond this particular receptor, the publication reports: Clinical and demographic metadata were provided uncurated, with the amount varying by source and participant.

Points on this clone: Its specific antigen is unknown. No base qualities exist here, and no much larger clone lies one base off it.

Participants in the prospective study were aged roughly 18 to 89 years, lived in about two dozen United States geographic areas, and enrolled through a virtual design. In the prospective study, participants were assigned to cohorts based on the clinical history participants reported in a screening survey and a study questionnaire. ImmuneRACE Cohort 3 recovered participants were defined by two consecutive negative NP/OP PCR tests, healthcare professional clearance, or symptom resolution. In the prospective study, mobile phlebotomists collected whole blood, serum and a nasopharyngeal or oropharyngeal swab from each participant. Prospective study participants could optionally give additional blood draws and questionnaires over an approximately 2-month period. Before DNA extraction, blood samples from the prospective study were shipped at room temperature or frozen. At the junction V is shortened by 7 bases and J by 6 bases, with 8 bases in between. The CDR3, from cysteine to phenylalanine, totals 10 residues. The entry retains the CDR3 DNA only, 30 bases that are in frame from base 1. The germline V gene gives CDR1 as SQVTM and CDR2 as ANQGSEA.

The chain was built from TRBV29-1 and TRBJ2-3; the D region possibly corresponds to TRBD2 (6 bases align). This clonotype was obtained from a woman in her fifties or sixties who had recovered from COVID-19. The sequencing input was PBMCs or T cells enriched from blood (not recorded which). The sequenced DNA: TGCAGCGGCCGGGGGGATACGCAGTATTTT. Protein translation: CSGRGDTQYF.